This TCR beta chain was observed in a study of cytomegalovirus exposure and HLA in healthy donors. Study results and caveats: It was about 150 TCR beta chains that were listed as cytomegalovirus-associated. Testing in vitro showed a few CMV-associated chains specific for CMV antigens. Subsequent analysis of the roughly 120 validation repertoires found a tendency for first-cohort TCR clusters to co-occur.

The V segment lost 4 bases and the J segment 4 bases; nucleotides outside the gene matches: 4. Germline CDR1 SGHRS, CDR2 YFSETQ. The CDR3 extends over 14 amino acids. This table comes from immunoSEQ multiplex PCR, and its TCRdb copy is limited to in-frame clones, with some not included. The sample has more than 120,000 clones, approximately 90% seen once. On this clone itself: No antigen is known for it.

Material: PBMCs. The genes are TRBV5-1 and TRBJ2-4; 8 bases are a match to TRBD1. The TCR sequence derives from a man in his late teens or twenties in good health and CMV-seropositive. CDR3 amino acids: CASSRGQAKNIQYF. CDR3 bases: TGCGCCAGCAGCCGGGGACAGGCAAAAAACATTCAGTACTTC.